Each of the 30 T cell receptor beta chains below was sequenced from the same sample in a study of human T cells and chemical hapten exposure. In TCRdb, the RACE reads were re-called with MiXCR into one record per CDR3 protein. The sample lists some 49,000 distinct CDR3 sequences; 8% to 9.5% were seen once. Stated time point: patch test 1, 2 weeks after DPC sensitization. The sample's treatment: therapeutic diphenylcyclopropenone sensitization with weekly scalp DPC. The sequenced sample was whole blood, obtained in connection with sensitization to the hapten diphenylcyclopropenone (DPC). The receptor set was obtained from a woman between 45 and 65 years old with alopecia areata. Some clones in this sample may be carry-over from other donors' samples.

This clonotype occurred many times. The chain couples TRBV7-6 to TRBJ1-1, with D maybe TRBD1 (6 bases). There are 13 residues in the CDR3. V lost 3 bases and J lost 5, with 10 bases in between. Per the germline V gene, CDR1 is SGHVS and CDR2 is FNYEAQ. The CDR3 DNA is TGTGCCAGCAGCTTGGAGGGGGTGACTGAAGCTTTCTTT. Translated, it gives CASSLEGVTEAFF.

V usage is TRBV14 and J usage is TRBJ2-5; tentatively, D is TRBD1 (5 bases). The V and J ends lost 4 bases and 1 base respectively, with 7 bases between them. Per germline, CDR1 SGHDN and CDR2 FVKESK. This CDR3 comprises 13 residues. This CDR3 reads CASSRTGQETQYF. Here the CDR3 DNA reads TGTGCCAGCAGCCGTACAGGCCAAGAGACCCAGTACTTC.

The V gene is TRBV27, the J gene TRBJ2-2; TRBD1 is a possible D gene (6 bases). CDR1 and CDR2 from the germline V gene are MNHEY and SMNVEV (reference sequence). V was cut by 7 bases and J by 1 base, with 10 bases left in between. CDR3 size: 14 residues. CDR3 sequence (DNA): TGTGCCAGCAAAATGGGACAGAACACCGGGGAGCTGTTTTTT. This gives the protein CASKMGQNTGELFF.

This clonotype was detected ten times or more. The J gene is TRBJ2-5, the V gene TRBV20-1; the D gene is possibly TRBD2 (5 bases). There are 12 residues in the CDR3. Germline CDR1 reads DFQATT; CDR2 reads SNEGSKA (reference sequence). The CDR3 coding sequence is TGCTCCGCCGAGGGCAGTGGAGAGACCCAGTACTTC. Translating gives CSAEGSGETQYF.

In its sample, this clonotype was seen a few times. This chain uses TRBV20-1 with TRBJ2-5; 9 nucleotides line up with TRBD2. This CDR3 contains 14 residues. Germline CDR1 DFQATT, CDR2 SNEGSKA (reference sequence). V lost 2 bases to trimming and J lost 5 bases; unmatched junction nucleotides: 6. CDR3 protein: CSARLAGQGETQYF. The DNA for the CDR3 is TGCAGTGCTAGACTAGCGGGGCAAGGGGAGACCCAGTACTTC.

As for this clonotype: This may be a read error, as it is one base from a much larger clone. V and J are TRBV20-1 and TRBJ2-3; 7 bases map to TRBD1. CDR3 length: 15 residues. Looked up from germline, CDR1 is DFQATT and CDR2 is SNEGSKA (reference sequence). The CDR3 coding sequence is TGCAGTGCTACTTCACAGGACAGGAGCATAGATACGCAGTATTTT. Its protein is CSATSQDRSIDTQYF.

This clonotype was seen more than once but under ten times. The chain recombines TRBV12-3 or TRBV12-4 with TRBJ2-5; tentative D call: TRBD2 (5 bases). With 5 bases removed from V and 6 bases from J, the gap between germline ends came to 19 bases. The CDR3 sequence is 15 residues long. CDR3 loop: CASSPTDGIWKTQYF. CDR3 nucleotides: TGTGCCAGCAGTCCTACCGACGGGATTTGGAAGACCCAGTACTTC.

The table lists this clonotype with many counts. The V gene is TRBV7-2, the J gene TRBJ2-3; no clear D gene. This CDR3 region has 15 residues. V lost 4 bases to trimming and J lost 0 bases, with 11 bases between them. CDR1 is SGHTA, CDR2 FQGNSA, per germline. The CDR3 DNA sequence: TGTGCCAGCAGCTCCCGTAGGGATAGCACAGATACGCAGTATTTT. The encoded protein is CASSSRRDSTDTQYF. The variable domain in full, completed from reference TRBV7-2 and TRBJ2-3, reads GAGVSQSPSNKVTEKGKDVELRCDPISGHTALYWYRQSLGQGLEFLIYFQGNSAPDKSGLPSDRFSAERTGGSVSTLTIQRTQQEDSAVYLCASSSRRDSTDTQYFGPGTRLTVL.

This clonotype was seen ten or more times. The chain is built from TRBV29-1 and TRBJ1-1; no clear D. CDR1 SQVTM and CDR2 ANQGSEA come from the germline V gene. This CDR3 spans 12 amino acids. V was shortened by 4 bases and J by 3 bases, with 9 bases between the two germline ends. The CDR3 DNA follows: TGCAGCGTTGTCAATCCCGACACTGAAGCTTTCTTT. Translation gives CSVVNPDTEAFF.

This chain connects TRBV18 to TRBJ1-5; 7 bases are a match to TRBD1. V lost 5 bases to trimming and J lost 1 base; unmatched junction nucleotides: 8. CDR1 is KGHSH, CDR2 LQKENI, per germline. There are 16 residues in the CDR3. Written as DNA, the CDR3 is TGTGCCAGCTCAGACGAGCACAGGGGAAGCAATCAGCCCCAGCATTTT. This encodes CASSDEHRGSNQPQHF. Complete variable domain (other parts from reference TRBV18 and TRBJ1-5): NAGVMQNPRHLVRRRGQEARLRCSPMKGHSHVYWYRQLPEEGLKFMVYLQKENIIDESGMPKERFSAEFPKEGPSILRIQQVVRGDSAAYFCASSDEHRGSNQPQHFGDGTRLSIL.

V gene TRBV7-2 combines with J gene TRBJ2-5; D assignment may be TRBD1 or TRBD2 (5 bases each). Germline CDR1 and CDR2: SGHTA and FQGNSA. This CDR3 comprises 15 residues. The ends were cut back, 1 base at V and 4 bases at J, with 13 bases in the middle. CDR3 protein: CASSLVPTRGETQYF. The CDR3 DNA is TGTGCCAGCAGCTTAGTCCCTACTAGGGGAGAGACCCAGTACTTC.

This clonotype appeared a few times. The V gene is TRBV5-6, the J gene TRBJ2-2; D perhaps matches TRBD1 (5 bases). Germline CDR1 SGHDT, CDR2 YYEEEE. This CDR3 has 16 amino acids. Trimming left V 0 bases short and J 3 bases short, with 12 bases between. This chain's CDR3 is CASSLVGEYYTGELFF. In DNA, the CDR3 is TGTGCCAGCAGCTTGGTAGGGGAATATTACACCGGGGAGCTGTTTTTT.

This clonotype was observed at least ten times. The CDR3 region is CSAKLADYNEQFF. In nucleotides, the CDR3 is TGCAGTGCTAAACTAGCGGATTACAATGAGCAGTTCTTC. This sequence joins TRBV20-1 and TRBJ2-1; 8 bases are shared with TRBD2. V shed 4 bases and J 4 bases; nucleotides not matched to a gene: 3. Germline V gives CDR1 DFQATT, CDR2 SNEGSKA (reference sequence). CDR3 length equals 13 residues.

In its sample, this clonotype was seen many times. This chain connects TRBV6-5 to TRBJ1-1, with D perhaps TRBD1 (5 bases). This CDR3 has 15 residues. V was pared by 0 bases and J by 3 bases, with 11 bases between. CDR1 and CDR2 from the germline V gene are MNHEY and SVGAGI. CDR3 DNA sequence: TGTGCCAGCAGTTACTCGAATCCCAGGGACACTGAAGCTTTCTTT. This sequence encodes CASSYSNPRDTEAFF.

This clonotype has ten or more counts. The V gene is TRBV12-3 or TRBV12-4, the J gene TRBJ2-5; D is undetermined. The CDR3 runs to 11 residues. V lost 9 bases, J lost 5 bases, and 10 bases lay in between. This CDR3 is CASKGRETQYF. CDR3 coding DNA: TGTGCCAGTAAGGGTCGGGAGACCCAGTACTTC.

This clonotype was observed at least ten times. This chain connects TRBV2 to TRBJ2-7; weak D call: TRBD2 (6 bases). The CDR3 loop spans 13 amino acids. The germline V and J ends were trimmed by 5 bases and 6 bases, with 14 bases remaining between them. Germline V gene data show CDR1 as SNHLY and CDR2 as FYNNEI. The CDR3 is CASSRRALGEQYF. The CDR3 bases are TGTGCCAGCAGTAGGAGGGCCCTTGGCGAGCAGTACTTC. The entire variable domain, with the rest obtained from reference TRBV2 and TRBJ2-7, is as follows: EPEVTQTPSHQVTQMGQEVILRCVPISNHLYFYWYRQILGQKVEFLVSFYNNEISEKSEIFDDQFSVERPDGSNFTLKIRSTKLEDSAMYFCASSRRALGEQYFGPGTRLTVT.

This chain joins TRBV28 and TRBJ2-1, with D unclear. The CDR3 loop spans 13 amino acids. Germline V gene data show CDR1 as MDHEN and CDR2 as SYDVKM. V was pared by 4 bases and J by 7 bases, with 11 bases between. CDR3 sequence: CASSSHPINEQFF. For the CDR3, the DNA is TGTGCCAGCAGTTCCCACCCCATAAATGAGCAGTTCTTC.

The table lists this clonotype with many counts. The chain joins TRBV20-1 to TRBJ2-7; D is ambiguous. This CDR3 has 13 amino acids. Germline V gene data show CDR1 as DFQATT and CDR2 as SNEGSKA (reference sequence). The V gene lost 3 bases and the J gene lost 0 bases, with 9 bases spanning the gap. The CDR3: CSASEYNSYEQYF. CDR3 nucleotide sequence: TGCAGTGCTAGTGAATACAACTCCTACGAGCAGTACTTC.

This clonotype was recorded many times. V and J are TRBV12-3 or TRBV12-4 and TRBJ1-2; tentative D call: TRBD1 (5 bases). The CDR3 spans 16 residues. Between the trimmed V and J ends, which lost 5 bases and 5 bases, there was a span of 21 bases. The CDR3 coding sequence is TGTGCCAGCAGTAACCTCAGACAGAGCGGGCAGTATGGCTACACCTTC. Translating gives CASSNLRQSGQYGYTF.

Relative to its sample, this clonotype is medium-sized. This CDR3 reads CASSQGRNTEAFF. The CDR3 DNA is TGTGCCAGCAGCCAGGGAAGGAACACTGAAGCTTTCTTT. The chain joins TRBV3-1 to TRBJ1-1; the D is unclear. The germline V gene encodes CDR1 LGHDT and CDR2 YNNKEL (reference sequence). CDR3 length: 13 amino acids. V was clipped by 3 bases and J by 1 base, with 6 bases between them.

The gene calls are TRBV25-1 and TRBJ1-1, with unresolved D. CDR1 and CDR2 (germline): MGHDK, SYGVNS. Trimming stripped 8 bases from V and 0 bases from J, with 10 bases between. This CDR3 comprises 13 residues. CDR3 loop: CASSPGMNTEAFF. For the CDR3, the DNA is TGTGCCAGCTCCCCGGGGATGAACACTGAAGCTTTCTTT.

This clonotype has ten or more counts. V and J are TRBV20-1 and TRBJ2-3; 8 bases are a match to TRBD2. CDR1 is DFQATT and CDR2 is SNEGSKA in the germline V gene (reference sequence). The V gene end was trimmed by 5 bases and the J gene end by 1 base; junction bases not matched to a gene: 8. The CDR3 contains 15 residues. The CDR3 reads CSAHPGREGTDTQYF. The CDR3 nucleotides are TGCAGTGCTCACCCCGGGCGGGAGGGCACAGATACGCAGTATTTT.

This clonotype appeared many times. The CDR3 is CASSLSGTQYDTQYF. The CDR3 DNA reads TGTGCCAGCAGCTTGTCGGGGACACAATACGATACGCAGTATTTT. This chain uses TRBV5-5 with TRBJ2-3; D possibly corresponds to TRBD1 (6 bases). This CDR3 is 15 amino acids long. Per germline, CDR1 SGHKS and CDR2 YYEKEE (reference sequence). Trimming took off 1 base at V and 6 bases at J, with 15 bases between the two ends. Full variable domain (missing parts from reference TRBV5-5 and TRBJ2-3): DAGVTQSPTHLIKTRGQQVTLRCSPISGHKSVSWYQQVLGQGPQFIFQYYEKEERGRGNFPDRFSARQFPNYSSELNVNALLLGDSALYLCASSLSGTQYDTQYFGPGTRLTVL.

This clonotype was seen many times. The chain carries TRBV28 and TRBJ2-4; 8 bases agree with TRBD2. Germline-derived CDR1 and CDR2 are MDHEN and SYDVKM. V shed 5 bases, J shed 7 bases, and the junction held 13 bases outside the gene matches. The CDR3 consists of 16 residues. As DNA, the CDR3 is TGTGCCAGCAGTGTTACTAGCGGAACTAGGTGGAACATTCAGTACTTC. It is translated as CASSVTSGTRWNIQYF.

The sample holds a few counts of this clonotype. The V and J genes are TRBV3-1 and TRBJ2-1; D remains ambiguous. The ends were cut back, 1 base at V and 8 bases at J, with 9 bases in the middle. CDR3 length: 13 residues. Looked up from germline, CDR1 is LGHDT and CDR2 is YNNKEL (reference sequence). As DNA, the CDR3 is TGTGCCAGCAGCCAAGTCGCAAGGGATGAGCAGTTCTTC. Residues: CASSQVARDEQFF.

J is TRBJ1-1 and V is TRBV29-1; D gene ambiguous. The CDR3 sequence is 11 residues long. CDR1 is SQVTM, CDR2 ANQGSEA, per germline. V lost 4 bases to trimming and J lost 1 base, with 4 bases between them. The CDR3 DNA reads as TGCAGCGTTGCCAGGAACACTGAAGCTTTCTTT. This sequence encodes CSVARNTEAFF.

V gene TRBV6-1 combines with J gene TRBJ2-3; 7 bases are a match to TRBD1. Germline V lookup: CDR1 MNHNS, CDR2 SASEGT. V shed 10 bases, J shed 1 base, and the junction held 5 bases outside the gene matches. CDR3 size: 13 residues. Here the CDR3 reads CATRGQGTDTQYF. CDR3 DNA: TGTGCCACACGCGGACAGGGCACAGATACGCAGTATTTT.

This clonotype came up many times. The chain recombines TRBV7-9 with TRBJ1-5; 8 nucleotides line up with TRBD1. The CDR3 sequence is 15 residues long. In germline, CDR1 is SEHNR, CDR2 FQNEAQ (reference sequence). V lost 5 bases and J lost 2; bases outside the gene matches: 5. The CDR3 nucleotides are TGTGCCAGCAGCAAAACAGGGGGAGGCAATCAGCCCCAGCATTTT. It encodes CASSKTGGGNQPQHF.

This clonotype was recorded many times. This chain links TRBV30 with TRBJ2-2, with a weak D call TRBD1 (6 bases). Germline V gives CDR1 GTSNPN, CDR2 SVGIG (reference sequence). The ends were cut back, 8 bases at V and 2 bases at J, with 15 bases in the middle. The CDR3 is 14 residues long. CDR3 bases: TGTGCCGGAAGACGGGACACCAACACCGGGGAGCTGTTTTTT. This sequence encodes CAGRRDTNTGELFF.

This clonotype occurred many times. This chain connects TRBV6-2 or TRBV6-3 to TRBJ2-5; 13 bases are a match to TRBD2. Germline V CDR1 and CDR2: MNHEY, SVGEGT. The V segment lost 4 bases and the J segment 4 bases; nucleotides outside the gene matches: 3. The CDR3 has 15 amino acids. This CDR3 is CASSSGTSGIETQYF. The CDR3 DNA sequence: TGTGCCAGCAGTTCCGGGACTAGCGGGATAGAGACCCAGTACTTC.